This TCR beta chain was identified during a study of cytomegalovirus exposure and HLA in healthy donors. Study context: Most donors, roughly 77% of 350 to 450 genotyped, fell in the Caucasian-associated ancestry cluster.

The CDR3 runs to 15 residues. Per germline, CDR1 SGHRS and CDR2 YFSETQ. V shed 4 bases, J shed 2 bases, and the junction held 5 bases outside the gene matches. PCR used 60 Vbeta primers and 13 Jbeta primers. Assay: immunoSEQ multiplex PCR; the TCRdb copy retains only in-frame clones and omits some. This sample has roughly 100,000 clones, with roughly three quarters found just once. Worth noting for this clone: What it binds is not known.

At sampling all donors were nominally healthy, likely with unrecorded immune exposures. Study-wide points: Common viral pathogens seemed to be connected with several of the most significant clusters, according to a later analysis. Segments of the TCR beta V type were, in most cases, productive about 90% or about 30% of the time in an earlier analysis.

The source is a man aged 25 to 40 in good health and CMV-seronegative. This rearrangement joins TRBV5-1 to TRBJ2-7, with 11 bases that match TRBD2. Sample: PBMCs. The CDR3 reads CASSHGTSGAYEQYF. The CDR3 nucleotides read TGCGCCAGCAGCCATGGGACTAGCGGAGCCTACGAGCAGTACTTC.